This note documents a single TCR beta chain sequence. Antigen unknown. Researchers report immunoSEQ v3.0 was run at survey level. TCRdb's copy holds only in-frame clones and misses some; the assay was immunoSEQ multiplex PCR. The sample shows around 6,500 clones, under 85% of them seen only once. The source of the sample is a study of long-term antiretroviral therapy in people with HIV. Study-level results: Blood collection from about 2004 to 2018 possibly occurred under older ART regimens. Patients on ART gained diversity, which nonetheless stayed below transplant donor controls.

Trimming at V came to 2 bases and at J to 5 bases, leaving 6 bases not matched to a gene. Germline V gives CDR1 SGHVS, CDR2 FQNEAQ. The CDR3 covers 15 residues. The receptor comes from a man aged 40-55 years with HIV. The rearrangement uses TRBV7-8 and TRBJ2-5, with TRBD2 matching over 9 bases. The sequencing used unsorted PBMCs, collected 0.2 years after starting antiretroviral therapy. In DNA, the CDR3 is TGTGCCAGCAGCTTACCGCGGGGGGGCCGCGAGACCCAGTACTTC. The encoded protein is CASSLPRGGRETQYF.